These T cell receptor beta chains were read from a single sample in a study of T cell repertoires in cytomegalovirus infection. Antigens of these TCRs are unknown. TCRdb recomputed calls from the reads with MiXCR, one row per CDR3 protein. The sample includes hundreds of thousands of distinct CDR3 sequences, about 44% seen only once; the top ten take about 39%. Source: cultured PBMCs, taken from culture after CMV antigen stimulation. Receptor source: a human donor in good health (CMV status not recorded). Some clones in this sample may be carry-over from other donors' samples. Both conserved end residues are part of each CDR3. A D gene is named only where the DNA matches it firmly. Size tells how often a clone was seen (once, few, many) or the class of an expanded clone, and some rows leave it out.

clone size,D gene,V gene,J gene,CDR3 DNA,CDR3 protein
NA,NA,TRBV7-2,TRBJ2-1,TGTGCCAGCAGCTTAGGGTCCGCTGTCCTGGGCGAGCAGTTCTTC,CASSLGSAVLGEQFF
NA,NA,TRBV7-9,TRBJ1-3,TGTGCCAGCAGCTTTCCGGGGGGGGGATTAAAGCCGGGCATCGGAAACACCATATATTTT,CASSFPGGGLKPGIGNTIYF
NA,NA,TRBV20-1,TRBJ2-7,TGCAGTGCCTTAGAGCCCAGGACAGCCTACGAGCAGTACTTC,CSALEPRTAYEQYF
NA,NA,TRBV10-3,TRBJ1-4,TGTGCCATTCGGGGCCAAGAGGAAAAACTGTTTTTT,CAIRGQEEKLFF
NA,NA,TRBV12-3/TRBV12-4,TRBJ2-7,TGTGCCAGCAGTTTATTTGGGCAGCAGTACTTC,CASSLFGQQYF
NA,NA,TRBV10-3,TRBJ2-7,TGTGCCATCACTCGGGGGCCAACTACCTACGAGCAGTACTTC,CAITRGPTTYEQYF
few,NA,TRBV5-4,TRBJ1-4,TGTGCCAGCAGCGCCTTGGGGGAAAAACTGTTTTTT,CASSALGEKLFF
NA,NA,TRBV7-9,TRBJ2-1,TGTGCCAGCAGTTATGATACAGGGTATGAGCAGTTCTTC,CASSYDTGYEQFF
few,NA,TRBV28,TRBJ2-7,TGTGCCAGCAGTGACCGGGACAACTCCTACGAGCAGTACTTC,CASSDRDNSYEQYF
NA,TRBD1,TRBV18,TRBJ1-3,TGTGCCAGCTCAACCGGGACAGGAGGAAACACCATATATTTT,CASSTGTGGNTIYF
NA,NA,TRBV7-6,TRBJ1-2,TGTGCCAGCAGCCTTGGGTTGTCTGGCTATGGCTACACCTTC,CASSLGLSGYGYTF
NA,TRBD1,TRBV15,TRBJ2-1,TGTGCCACCAGCAGATACACAGGGGGGCAGTTCTTC,CATSRYTGGQFF
few,NA,TRBV7-8,TRBJ1-4,TGTGCCAGCAGCTTAGCCGGGATCGGGGAAAAACTGTTTTTT,CASSLAGIGEKLFF
NA,TRBD2,TRBV7-2,TRBJ2-3,TGTGCCAGCAGCCTGCGGGGGGTTTGGGCAGATACGCAGTATTTT,CASSLRGVWADTQYF
NA,TRBD1,TRBV2,TRBJ1-2,TGTGCCAGCAGTGAAGGACAGGGTAGCTACACCTTC,CASSEGQGSYTF
NA,NA,TRBV20-1,TRBJ2-7,TGCAGTGCTAGACCGGACGAAGCGATCTCCTACGAGCAGTACTTC,CSARPDEAISYEQYF
NA,NA,TRBV7-4,TRBJ2-4,TGTGCCAGCACCACGGGGGGCGGCAACCTAAACATTCAGTACTTC,CASTTGGGNLNIQYF
NA,TRBD2,TRBV6-6,TRBJ2-3,TGTGCCAGCAGTTACGTGCGGGAGGGCTTAGATACGCAGTATTTT,CASSYVREGLDTQYF
few,NA,TRBV7-2,TRBJ1-4,TGTGCCAGCACCCAGGGGCCCAGCACCGAAAAACTGTTTTTT,CASTQGPSTEKLFF
NA,NA,TRBV12-3/TRBV12-4,TRBJ2-5,TGTGCCAGCACCCAGACCAACCAAGAGACCCAGTACTTC,CASTQTNQETQYF